These T cell receptor beta chains were read from a single sample in a study of lung T cells in sarcoidosis with Löfgren's syndrome. TCRdb itself ran the reads through MiXCR, one entry per CDR3 protein. The table lists about 4,000 distinct CDR3 sequences, about a fifth of them singletons. The sequenced material came from CD4+ T cells from bronchoalveolar lavage. These receptors came from a human donor with sarcoidosis (Löfgren's syndrome or another form), or a control subject (not recorded which). The CDR3 runs from the conserved cysteine through the conserved F or W. Each record gives: V gene, clone size, D gene, J gene, CDR3 DNA, CDR3 protein. A D gene is named only where the DNA matches it firmly. Clone size is shown for a subset of rows, as once, few, many or a class of expanded clone.

TRBV20-1	medium-sized	NA	TRBJ1-2	TGCAGTGCTAGAGATCCGCCTCTCTATGGCTACACCTTC	CSARDPPLYGYTF
TRBV19	NA	NA	TRBJ2-3	TGTGCCAGTAGTGTGTCCTTGGCCAGCACAGATACGCAGTGTTTT	CASSVSLASTDTQCF
TRBV4-2	medium-sized	TRBD1	TRBJ1-5	TGTGCCAGCAGCCAAGATTCCCAAGAGGGGGCCAGCAATCAGCCCCAGCATTTT	CASSQDSQEGASNQPQHF
TRBV4-2	NA	NA	TRBJ2-1	TGTGCCAGCAGCCAGATGGCGGGATCTGGCGGAAGGGCGAGCTCCTACAATGAGCAGTTCTTC	CASSQMAGSGGRASSYNEQFF
TRBV6-2/TRBV6-3	medium-sized	NA	TRBJ2-3	TGTGCCAGCAGAGATTCTAGTGCGGATACGCAGTATTTT	CASRDSSADTQYF
TRBV7-9	many	NA	TRBJ1-1	TGTGCCAGCAGCTTAGGGCAGCGCACTGAAGCTTTCTTT	CASSLGQRTEAFF
TRBV14	medium-sized	NA	TRBJ2-5	TGTGCCAGCAGCCAAGGCGGACAGCTAAAAGAGACCCAGTACTTC	CASSQGGQLKETQYF
TRBV11-2	medium-sized	NA	TRBJ2-7	TGTGCCAGCAGCTTAGCGTCCGGGACAACTAGCTCCTACGAGCAGTACTTC	CASSLASGTTSSYEQYF
TRBV6-1	large	NA	TRBJ2-5	TGTGCCAGCAGCGATACAGTCCAAGAGACCCAGTACTTC	CASSDTVQETQYF
TRBV28	many	NA	TRBJ1-6	TGTGCCAGCAGTTTAACTCGGGGGAAAGGGGTTTCACCCCTCCACTTT	CASSLTRGKGVSPLHF
TRBV6-2/TRBV6-3	NA	NA	TRBJ2-2	TGTGCCAGCAGTCAAAGGCCCGCCGGGGGGCTGTTTTTT	CASSQRPAGGLFF
TRBV20-1	medium-sized	NA	TRBJ1-4	TGCAGTGCTAGCCACGGGACGGGGTATGAAAAACTGTTTTTT	CSASHGTGYEKLFF
TRBV12-3/TRBV12-4	many	TRBD1	TRBJ1-6	TGTGCCAGCAGTTTCCGGGACAGTAATTCACCCCTCCACTTT	CASSFRDSNSPLHF
TRBV19	many	TRBD2	TRBJ2-1	TGTGCCAGTCGTAGCGGGAGTAGAAATGAGCAGTTCTTC	CASRSGSRNEQFF
TRBV5-4	medium-sized	NA	TRBJ2-1	TGTGCCAGCAGCCCCCCCGGGGGCGTAAGCTCCTACAATGAGCAGTTCTTC	CASSPPGGVSSYNEQFF
TRBV19	many	TRBD2	TRBJ2-3	TGTGCCAGTAGTCTCGCCGGGACTAGCGGGGCCCAAACGCAGTATTTT	CASSLAGTSGAQTQYF
TRBV12-3/TRBV12-4	NA	NA	TRBJ2-1	TGTGCCAGCAGTCGTAGGATTAGCAACTCCTACAATGAGCAGTTCTTC	CASSRRISNSYNEQFF
TRBV24-1	many	TRBD1	TRBJ1-2	TGTGCCACCAGTGAGGGATGGGACAGGGGGCAAAGTGTCTATGGCTACACCTTC	CATSEGWDRGQSVYGYTF
TRBV12-3/TRBV12-4	NA	TRBD2	TRBJ2-1	TGTGCCAGCAGCGCCAGGGCTAGCGGTTACAATGAGCAGCTCTTC	CASSARASGYNEQLF
TRBV20-1	NA	NA	TRBJ2-7	TGCAGTGCTAGTGAGTGGAGTCCCGGGCAGTACTTC	CSASEWSPGQYF
TRBV20-1	medium-sized	TRBD2	TRBJ2-1	TGCAGTGCTAGTGGTGGTAGCGGGACCGATGAGCAGTTCTTC	CSASGGSGTDEQFF
TRBV3-1	many	NA	TRBJ2-3	TGTGCCAGCAGCCAAAACTTAAGGGATACGCAGTATTTT	CASSQNLRDTQYF
TRBV7-2	many	NA	TRBJ2-3	TGTGCCAGCAGCTTTAGGAGGGCGGGTACGCAGTATTTT	CASSFRRAGTQYF
TRBV7-9	many	NA	TRBJ2-1	TGTGCCAGCAGCATATGGGGCGGCAGCTCCTACAATGAGCAGTTCTTC	CASSIWGGSSYNEQFF
TRBV20-1	medium-sized	TRBD2	TRBJ2-3	TGCAGTGCTAGAGATTTTTCAACTAGCGGGGGAACAGATACGCAGTATTTT	CSARDFSTSGGTDTQYF
TRBV20-1	NA	NA	TRBJ2-5	TGCGGTGCTATCTCGAATAGTCGAGAGACCCAGTACTTC	CGAISNSRETQYF
TRBV20-1	NA	TRBD2	TRBJ2-1	TGCGGTGCTAGGTCATACAGCGGGAGCGGCTACAATGAGCAGTTCTTC	CGARSYSGSGYNEQFF
TRBV27	medium-sized	TRBD2	TRBJ2-7	TGTGCCAGCAGTTTTGGGACTAGCGGGAGGGGAACCCCCACCGAGCAGTACTTC	CASSFGTSGRGTPTEQYF
TRBV5-1	medium-sized	NA	TRBJ2-3	TGCGCCAGCAGCGGGCAGGGCACAGATACGCAGTATTTT	CASSGQGTDTQYF
TRBV7-2	NA	NA	TRBJ1-1	TGTGCCGGCAGCTTAGGACCGAACACTGTAGCTTTCTTT	CAGSLGPNTVAFF
TRBV2	many	NA	TRBJ1-5	TGTGCCAGCAGGATGACAGAACAGCCCCAGCATTTT	CASRMTEQPQHF
TRBV5-4	many	TRBD2	TRBJ2-1	TGTGCCAGCAGCTTGGCTCTAGCGGGGGGGAATGAGCAGTTCTTC	CASSLALAGGNEQFF